What follows are 11 T cell receptor beta chains derived from one specimen sequenced in a study of CD8 T cells in ankylosing spondylitis. Overall study results and limits: For ankylosing spondylitis blood, a TCR beta motif of fewer than 10 highly homologous variants appeared characteristic.

For these TCRs, the target antigens are not known. TCRdb redid the calling of the 5' RACE reads with MiXCR, one entry per CDR3 protein. The sample consists of around 220,000 distinct CDR3 sequences, approximately 16% of them appearing once. Input material: blood, either unsorted or a sorted T cell fraction (not recorded which). The receptors shown here come from a male donor with ankylosing spondylitis.

The chain is built from TRBV3-1 and TRBJ2-2, with D tentatively TRBD2 (6 bases). V lost 10 bases and J lost 5, with 11 bases in between. Germline assignment: CDR1 LGHDT and CDR2 YNNKEL (reference sequence). CDR3 size: 12 residues. CDR3 region: CATNRGTGELFF. CDR3 nucleotides: TGTGCCACAAACCGGGGGACCGGGGAGCTGTTTTTT.

This rearrangement joins TRBV12-3 or TRBV12-4 to TRBJ2-2; D is ambiguous. Trimming took off 2 bases at V and 3 bases at J, with 13 bases between the two ends. The CDR3 loop spans 16 amino acids. This CDR3 is CASSLPSTLHTGELFF. The CDR3 DNA is TGTGCCAGCAGTTTACCCTCGACCCTACACACCGGGGAGCTGTTTTTT.

This chain links TRBV12-3 or TRBV12-4 with TRBJ1-4; D not resolved. Trimming left V 1 base short and J 8 bases short, with 11 bases between. The CDR3 loop spans 14 amino acids. The CDR3 DNA sequence: TGTGCCAGCAGTTTAGGGACGAGGTTCGAAAAACTGTTTTTT. Translation gives CASSLGTRFEKLFF.

The chain employs TRBV20-1 and TRBJ2-7; 8 bases are a match to TRBD2. The germline V gene encodes CDR1 DFQATT and CDR2 SNEGSKA (reference sequence). The CDR3 contains 17 residues. The trim removed 6 bases at V and 0 bases at J, leaving 16 bases unmatched. CDR3 sequence reads: CSAIESLPSGFSYEQYF. CDR3 bases: TGCAGTGCCATAGAAAGCCTCCCTAGCGGGTTCTCCTACGAGCAGTACTTC.

This clonotype turned up a few times. This rearrangement joins TRBV20-1 to TRBJ2-2; D is uncertain. The V and J ends lost 3 bases and 6 bases respectively, with 8 bases between them. CDR3 length: 12 amino acids. Germline V gene data show CDR1 as DFQATT and CDR2 as SNEGSKA (reference sequence). The CDR3 DNA follows: TGCAGTGCTAGGGCCCAGGCCGGGGAGCTGTTTTTT. As protein: CSARAQAGELFF.

In this sample, this clonotype turned up many times. The chain is built from TRBV6-2 or TRBV6-3 and TRBJ2-1; the match to TRBD1 covers 8 bases. The CDR3 extends over 14 amino acids. Germline-derived CDR1 and CDR2 are MNHEY and SVGEGT. V lost 4 bases, J lost 4 bases, and 3 bases stayed unmatched. CDR3 DNA sequence: TGTGCCAGCAGTTCGGGACAGGAGTACAATGAGCAGTTCTTC. It codes for CASSSGQEYNEQFF.

This rearrangement joins TRBV6-1 to TRBJ2-5; 8 positions match TRBD1. CDR1 is MNHNS, CDR2 SASEGT, per germline. The CDR3 spans 15 residues. Trimming at V came to 5 bases and at J to 4 bases, leaving 9 bases not matched to a gene. CDR3 amino acids: CASSRTGNSGETQYF. In nucleotides, the CDR3 is TGTGCCAGCAGTAGGACAGGGAACTCGGGAGAGACCCAGTACTTC.

The chain joins TRBV7-9 to TRBJ1-1; D not certain. CDR3 size: 14 residues. Deletions cut 5 bases from V and 1 base from J, with 11 bases between. Germline values: CDR1 SEHNR, CDR2 FQNEAQ (reference sequence). The CDR3 reads CASSAGLENTEAFF. The CDR3 nucleotides read TGTGCCAGCAGCGCCGGACTGGAGAACACTGAAGCTTTCTTT.

This clonotype was seen a few times. The chain is built from TRBV20-1 and TRBJ2-5; no definite D call. Trimming removed 0 bases at V and 1 base at J, with 18 bases between. Germline V gives CDR1 DFQATT, CDR2 SNEGSKA (reference sequence). The CDR3 consists of 17 residues. The CDR3 region has the DNA TGCAGTGCTAGAGACCAAAGATATAAAACCCTCCAAGAGACCCAGTACTTC. Residues: CSARDQRYKTLQETQYF.

The V call is TRBV12-3 or TRBV12-4, the J call TRBJ1-2; D gene uncertain. The CDR3 consists of 15 residues. Trimming took 5 bases from V and 4 from J, leaving 17 bases between them. CDR3 nucleotides: TGTGCCAGCAGTCTAGGAAACCTGCCCCTCTATGGCTACACCTTC. Protein sequence: CASSLGNLPLYGYTF.

This clonotype was detected only a few times. The chain recombines TRBV7-9 with TRBJ2-2; the match to TRBD1 covers 10 bases. J gave up 3 bases and V 3 bases, and 4 bases lay outside the gene matches. The germline V gene encodes CDR1 SEHNR and CDR2 FQNEAQ (reference sequence). The CDR3 has 16 residues. CDR3 sequence: CASSFLTGGDTGELFF. CDR3 nucleotides: TGTGCCAGCAGCTTCTTGACAGGGGGCGACACCGGGGAGCTGTTTTTT.